Listed here are 23 T cell receptor beta chains from one sample, sequenced in a study of cytomegalovirus exposure and HLA in healthy donors. The PCR ran on 60 Vbeta and 13 Jbeta primers. Repertoires were generated with immunoSEQ multiplex PCR, while TCRdb's copy carries only in-frame clones and drops some. The table has about 130,000 clones, 70% to 85% seen once. The specimen sequenced was PBMCs. The receptors come from a male donor in good health and CMV-seropositive.

This clone was counted between two and nine times. The chain has TRBV6-1 and TRBJ1-3, with no clear D. The length of the CDR3 is 15 residues. Per germline, CDR1 MNHNS and CDR2 SASEGT. V lost 5 bases to trimming and J lost 0 bases, with 11 bases between them. The CDR3 DNA is TGTGCCAGCAGTAGAGAGGGAATCTCTGGAAACACCATATATTTT. This codes for CASSREGISGNTIYF.

This chain uses TRBV5-1 with TRBJ2-5, with TRBD2 matching over 7 bases. The ends lost 6 bases at V and 4 bases at J; junction bases unmatched: 12. Germline V CDR1 and CDR2: SGHRS, YFSETQ. CDR3 size: 15 residues. CDR3: CASNGLVGVGETQYF. CDR3 bases: TGCGCCAGCAACGGACTAGTGGGGGTAGGAGAGACCCAGTACTTC.

V is TRBV29-1 and J is TRBJ2-5, with 8 positions matching TRBD2. TRBJ2-7 matches the DNA end more closely, so the J call is doubtful. Germline CDR1 reads SQVTM; CDR2 reads ANQGSEA. The CDR3 is 15 amino acids. In DNA, the CDR3 is TGCAGCGTTGAAGCCTCGCCTAGCGGGTCCTACGAGCAGTACTTC. It is translated as CSVEASPSGSYEQYF.

The chain uses TRBV6-5 and TRBJ1-2; TRBD1 might be the D (6 bases). Germline lookup yields CDR1 MNHEY and CDR2 SVGAGI. Trimming took 2 bases from V and 0 from J, leaving 13 bases between them. The CDR3 runs to 16 residues. Here the CDR3 reads CASSYGWTDSNYGYTF. The CDR3, as DNA: TGTGCCAGCAGTTACGGGTGGACAGACTCTAACTATGGCTACACCTTC.

This clone appeared once. This chain joins TRBV28 and TRBJ2-6; 8 bases are a match to TRBD1. This CDR3 is 18 amino acids long. Per germline, CDR1 MDHEN and CDR2 SYDVKM. J was trimmed by 0 bases and V by 3 bases; bases with no gene match: 7. The CDR3 bases are TGTGCCAGCAGTTTGACCGGGACAGGCTACTCTGGGGCCAACGTCCTGACTTTC. Translated, it gives CASSLTGTGYSGANVLTF. Full variable domain (remainder filled in from reference TRBV28 and TRBJ2-6): DVKVTQSSRYLVKRTGEKVFLECVQDMDHENMFWYRQDPGLGLRLIYFSYDVKMKEKGDIPEGYSVSREKKERFSLILESASTNQTSMYLCASSLTGTGYSGANVLTFGAGSRLTVL.

The chain has TRBV7-3 and TRBJ2-3; D is perhaps TRBD2 (5 bases). The CDR3 length is 13 residues. Germline V CDR1 and CDR2: SGHTA, FQGTGA. V was pared by 5 bases and J by 5 bases, with 11 bases between. CDR3 in amino acids: CASSPYGGDTQYF. CDR3 bases: TGTGCCAGCAGCCCTTATGGAGGAGATACGCAGTATTTT.

The genes are TRBV27 and TRBJ1-5; D remains ambiguous. The CDR3 consists of 12 residues. Per the germline V gene, CDR1 is MNHEY and CDR2 is SMNVEV (reference sequence). V dropped 2 bases and J dropped 6 bases, with 5 bases sitting between them. The CDR3 nucleotides are TGTGCCAGCAGTTTAGGAGGTCAGCCCCAGCATTTT. It translates to CASSLGGQPQHF.

The V call is TRBV4-2, the J call TRBJ1-6; TRBD1 might be the D (5 bases). CDR3 length: 16 residues. Trimming took 0 bases from V and 7 from J, leaving 13 bases between them. Germline V gives CDR1 LGHNA, CDR2 YNFKEQ. Here the CDR3 DNA reads TGTGCCAGCAGCCAAGATCCGCAGGGTATGAATTCACCCCTCCACTTT. Its protein product is CASSQDPQGMNSPLHF.

V and J are TRBV9 and TRBJ2-1; TRBD2 matches at 9 bases. Germline loops: CDR1 SGDLS, CDR2 YYNGEE. J lost 14 bases, V lost 0 bases, and 6 bases had no gene match. The CDR3 is 13 residues long. The CDR3 here is CASSVEGSGSEFF. CDR3 coding DNA: TGTGCCAGCAGCGTAGAGGGTAGCGGGAGCGAGTTCTTC. Complete variable domain (other parts from reference TRBV9 and TRBJ2-1): DSGVTQTPKHLITATGQRVTLRCSPRSGDLSVYWYQQSLDQGLQFLIQYYNGEERAKGNILERFSAQQFPDLHSELNLSSLELGDSALYFCASSVEGSGSEFFGPGTRLTVL.

Comments on this clone: The junction differs from germline at one of its ends, possibly a read error. The V gene is TRBV29-1, the J gene TRBJ2-6, with TRBD1 as a possible D gene (5 bases). Germline V lookup: CDR1 SQVTM, CDR2 ANQGSEA. The CDR3 sequence is 16 residues long. The CDR3: CSSWAGNGPGANGLTF. In DNA form, the CDR3 reads TGCAGCTCATGGGCAGGGAACGGGCCTGGGGCCAACGGCCTGACTTTC.

This chain joins TRBV7-9 and TRBJ1-1; perhaps TRBD1 as D (6 bases). Germline CDR1 and CDR2: SEHNR and FQNEAQ (reference sequence). The CDR3 sequence is 15 residues long. V lost 1 base, J lost 5 bases, and 14 bases lay in between. Here the CDR3 DNA reads TGTGCCAGCAGCTTAGTTGGGGGGGGCGTTACTGAAGCTTTCTTT. Its translation is CASSLVGGGVTEAFF.

J is TRBJ1-2 and V is TRBV28, with D maybe TRBD1 (6 bases). Germline V gives CDR1 MDHEN, CDR2 SYDVKM. The germline V and J ends were trimmed by 2 bases and 0 bases, with 10 bases remaining between them. The CDR3 covers 15 residues. The CDR3 DNA reads TGTGCCAGCAGTTTAGGGAGGGGGACTAACTATGGCTACACCTTC. Protein product: CASSLGRGTNYGYTF.

Comment on this clone: Compared with germline, one end of the junction differs, possibly owing to a read error. The J gene is TRBJ2-1, the V gene TRBV7-9, with 12 bases lining up with TRBD1. CDR1 SEHNR and CDR2 FQNEAQ come from the germline V gene (reference sequence). This CDR3 is built from 13 residues. The CDR3: CSSSVGTGGVYFF. Written as DNA, the CDR3 is TGTTCCAGCAGCGTGGGGACAGGGGGCGTTTATTTCTTC.

This clone occurred a few times. The V and J genes are TRBV5-4 and TRBJ1-1; no firm D call. The CDR3 has 14 residues. Germline values: CDR1 SGHNT, CDR2 YYREEE (reference sequence). V was clipped by 5 bases and J by 11 bases, with 22 bases between them. In DNA form, the CDR3 reads TGTGCCAGCAGTCCCGGGCGGAGGTACGAGGAGGCTTTCTTT. Translating it yields CASSPGRRYEEAFF. The full variable domain, with the rest looked up from reference TRBV5-4 and TRBJ1-1, is ETGVTQSPTHLIKTRGQQVTLRCSSQSGHNTVSWYQQALGQGPQFIFQYYREEENGRGNFPPRFSGLQFPNYSSELNVNALELDDSALYLCASSPGRRYEEAFFGQGTRLTVV.

V gene TRBV19 combines with J gene TRBJ1-5, with a weak D call TRBD1 (5 bases). CDR1 and CDR2 from the germline V gene are LNHDA and SQIVND (reference sequence). The CDR3 spans 14 residues. V was shortened by 3 bases and J by 4 bases, with 10 bases between the two germline ends. The CDR3 reads CASSIIAGNQPQHF. CDR3 bases: TGTGCCAGTAGTATTATCGCAGGGAATCAGCCCCAGCATTTT.

The rearrangement uses TRBV28 and TRBJ2-1; 13 bases map to TRBD2. Germline-derived CDR1 and CDR2 are MDHEN and SYDVKM. The CDR3 covers 16 residues. V trimming: 6 bases; J trimming: 8 bases; junction bases outside the gene matches: 10. The CDR3 sequence is CASRSPGTSGKYEQFF. The CDR3 DNA is TGTGCCAGCAGGTCTCCCGGGACTAGCGGGAAGTATGAGCAGTTCTTC.

This clone was counted once. The chain employs TRBV6-5 and TRBJ1-1; D is uncertain. Trimming left V 7 bases short and J 1 base short, with 4 bases between. The V gene's germline CDR1 is MNHEY and CDR2 SVGAGI. CDR3 size: 11 residues. The CDR3, as DNA: TGTGCCAGCAAGCAGAACACTGAAGCTTTCTTT. Residues: CASKQNTEAFF.

This rearrangement joins TRBV28 to TRBJ2-1; 10 bases fit TRBD2. Germline lookup yields CDR1 MDHEN and CDR2 SYDVKM. CDR3 size: 16 residues. V was clipped by 4 bases and J by 1 base; unmatched bases: 4. The DNA of the CDR3 is TGTGCCAGCAGTTCTCTAGCGGGGGAATCCTACAATGAGCAGTTCTTC. It is translated as CASSSLAGESYNEQFF.

The table lists this clone with a count of one. Here the CDR3 reads CASGTSGAPREQFF. CDR3 coding DNA: TGTGCCAGCGGGACTAGCGGGGCCCCTAGGGAGCAGTTCTTC. The V gene is TRBV27, the J gene TRBJ2-1; 13 nucleotides align to TRBD2. The V gene end was trimmed by 8 bases and the J gene end by 10 bases; junction bases not matched to a gene: 8. Germline V lookup: CDR1 MNHEY, CDR2 SMNVEV (reference sequence). The CDR3 spans 14 residues.

This chain links TRBV4-1 with TRBJ2-2; TRBD2 is a possible D gene (5 bases). Germline V gene data show CDR1 as MGHRA and CDR2 as YSYEKL. The CDR3 runs 17 residues. V was pared by 0 bases and J by 0 bases, with 11 bases between. The CDR3 sequence: CASSQDRNGANTGELFF. The CDR3 coding sequence is TGCGCCAGCAGCCAAGATCGGAACGGGGCGAACACCGGGGAGCTGTTTTTT.

The V call is TRBV18, the J call TRBJ2-1; 9 nucleotides line up with TRBD2. With 3 bases clipped from V and 4 bases from J, the junction kept 4 bases outside the gene matches. In germline, CDR1 is KGHSH, CDR2 LQKENI. There are 15 residues in the CDR3. The CDR3 protein is CASSPLTSGYNEQFF. The CDR3 DNA is TGTGCCAGCTCACCTCTGACTAGCGGATACAATGAGCAGTTCTTC. The complete variable domain, with remaining parts taken from reference TRBV18 and TRBJ2-1, reads NAGVMQNPRHLVRRRGQEARLRCSPMKGHSHVYWYRQLPEEGLKFMVYLQKENIIDESGMPKERFSAEFPKEGPSILRIQQVVRGDSAAYFCASSPLTSGYNEQFFGPGTRLTVL.

The chain employs TRBV28 and TRBJ2-5; no clear D. The closer fit of TRBJ2-7 to the DNA end suggests the J call may be wrong. The CDR3 loop spans 13 amino acids. Looked up from germline, CDR1 is MDHEN and CDR2 is SYDVKM. CDR3 amino acids: CASSPRHAYEQYF. Written as DNA, the CDR3 is TGTGCCAGCAGTCCAAGACATGCCTACGAGCAGTACTTC.

The J gene is TRBJ2-7, the V gene TRBV5-4; D is ambiguous. Germline V gives CDR1 SGHNT, CDR2 YYREEE (reference sequence). The V and J ends lost 4 bases and 3 bases respectively, with 14 bases between them. The CDR3 covers 14 residues. In DNA, the CDR3 is TGTGCCAGCAGCGATGTGTCTAGAAGCTACGAGCAGTACTTC. It yields the protein CASSDVSRSYEQYF. Supplemented by reference TRBV5-4 and TRBJ2-7, the full variable domain reads ETGVTQSPTHLIKTRGQQVTLRCSSQSGHNTVSWYQQALGQGPQFIFQYYREEENGRGNFPPRFSGLQFPNYSSELNVNALELDDSALYLCASSDVSRSYEQYFGPGTRLTVT.